The 16 T cell receptor beta chains below all came from one sample that was sequenced in a study of siplizumab effects on memory and regulatory T cells. Cells that made up the mixed lymphocyte reaction were cocultured at 37°C for around six days. These TCRs' antigens remain unknown. The protocol was immunoSEQ multiplex PCR, while the TCRdb copy is restricted to in-frame clones and leaves out a portion. The table includes fewer than 11,000 clones, around 40% detected once. The sample comprised CFSE-low (dividing) CD8+ T cells sorted from an allogeneic mixed lymphocyte reaction. These receptors were collected from a human donor in good health; the cells came from an allogeneic mixed lymphocyte reaction.

This sequence joins TRBV10-3 and TRBJ1-2; D is unclear. Germline loops: CDR1 ENHRY, CDR2 SYGVKD. Trimming took off 2 bases at V and 3 bases at J, with 4 bases between the two ends. The CDR3 has 12 amino acids. In nucleotides, the CDR3 is TGTGCCATCAGTGAGACGGACTATGGCTACACCTTC. Encoded protein: CAISETDYGYTF.

The rearrangement uses TRBV4-1 and TRBJ1-5, with a possible D match to TRBD1 (5 bases). Germline CDR1 is MGHRA and CDR2 is YSYEKL. Trimming left V 3 bases short and J 2 bases short, with 14 bases between. This CDR3 has 16 amino acids. The CDR3 sequence: CASSQYGTSGNQPQHF. The CDR3 nucleotides are TGCGCCAGCAGCCAGTACGGGACTTCGGGCAATCAGCCCCAGCATTTT.

This clone was observed once. The genes are TRBV7-9 and TRBJ1-1; D unresolved. CDR1 is SEHNR, CDR2 FQNEAQ, per germline (reference sequence). Trimming left V 3 bases short and J 0 bases short, with 8 bases between. The CDR3 runs 14 residues. Here the CDR3 DNA reads TGTGCCAGCAGCTTGGGTTTTGTGAACACTGAAGCTTTCTTT. This codes for CASSLGFVNTEAFF.

This clone has a handful of counts. V and J are TRBV29-1 and TRBJ1-4; D is unresolved. The CDR3 loop spans 11 amino acids. The V end was cut by 7 bases, the J end by 8 bases, with 11 bases between. CDR1 and CDR2 from the germline V gene are SQVTM and ANQGSEA. The CDR3 is CSARMGEKLFF. CDR3 DNA: TGCAGCGCCCGTATGGGGGAAAAACTGTTTTTT.

In its sample, this clone was seen a few times. The chain employs TRBV7-9 and TRBJ1-4; D gene uncertain. From germline, CDR1 is SEHNR and CDR2 FQNEAQ (reference sequence). V was cut by 1 base and J by 6 bases, with 6 bases left in between. CDR3 length: 13 amino acids. CDR3 in amino acids: CASSLVNYEKLFF. CDR3 sequence (DNA): TGTGCCAGCAGCTTAGTGAATTATGAAAAACTGTTTTTT.

This clone was detected only once. This rearrangement joins TRBV27 to TRBJ1-1; D not resolved. Germline V gives CDR1 MNHEY, CDR2 SMNVEV (reference sequence). The CDR3 extends over 13 amino acids. Trimming stripped 7 bases from V and 3 bases from J, with 12 bases between. This CDR3 reads CASNSGEDTEAFF. The DNA for the CDR3 is TGTGCCAGCAATTCTGGGGAGGACACTGAAGCTTTCTTT.

The chain is built from TRBV5-4 and TRBJ2-3; D is ambiguous. Deletions cut 0 bases from V and 0 bases from J, with 8 bases between. CDR1 and CDR2 from the germline V gene are SGHNT and YYREEE (reference sequence). The CDR3 runs 15 residues. The CDR3 sequence is CASSLVQLSTDTQYF. The DNA for the CDR3 is TGTGCCAGCAGCTTGGTACAGTTGAGCACAGATACGCAGTATTTT.

This clone was seen a handful of times. The chain joins TRBV7-6 to TRBJ2-1; TRBD1 might be the D (5 bases). Looked up from germline, CDR1 is SGHVS and CDR2 is FNYEAQ. V was trimmed by 4 bases and J by 6 bases, leaving 13 bases between them. The CDR3 has 14 residues. The CDR3 spells CASSSGIGSNEQFF. The CDR3 DNA reads as TGTGCCAGCAGCTCAGGGATCGGAAGCAATGAGCAGTTCTTC.

This clone rates as medium-sized. The chain uses TRBV5-6 and TRBJ2-7; 9 bases map to TRBD1. This CDR3 is built from 14 residues. Germline assignment: CDR1 SGHDT and CDR2 YYEEEE. V was clipped by 2 bases and J by 3 bases; unmatched bases: 3. This CDR3 reads CASSFGTGYYEQYF. As DNA, the CDR3 is TGTGCCAGCAGCTTCGGGACAGGGTACTACGAGCAGTACTTC.

The J gene is TRBJ2-1, the V gene TRBV9; D is perhaps TRBD2 (6 bases). This CDR3 comprises 16 residues. CDR1 SGDLS and CDR2 YYNGEE come from the germline V gene. The V end was cut by 4 bases, the J end by 4 bases, with 18 bases between. The CDR3, as DNA: TGTGCCAGCAGCCACAATCCCGGGACTGCATACAATGAGCAGTTCTTC. Residues: CASSHNPGTAYNEQFF.

The V and J genes are TRBV21-1 and TRBJ2-7. TRBV21-1 constitutes a pseudogene. The CDR3 has 17 amino acids. The CDR3 nucleotides are TGTGCCAGCAGCAAAATGGAGAAACAGGCGGGCTCCTACGAGCAGTACTTC. Protein sequence: CASSKMEKQAGSYEQYF.

This clone is categorized as medium-sized. CDR3 protein: CAWAIGASEKLFF. The CDR3 DNA is TGTGCCTGGGCCATCGGGGCGAGTGAAAAACTGTTTTTT. V and J are TRBV30 and TRBJ1-4; tentatively, D is TRBD1 (5 bases). The CDR3 is 13 residues long. Germline V gene data show CDR1 as GTSNPN and CDR2 as SVGIG (reference sequence). V was clipped by 5 bases and J by 7 bases, with 14 bases between them.

This chain's CDR3 is CASIEGKEGNTIYF. In DNA form, the CDR3 reads TGTGCCAGCATAGAGGGGAAGGAGGGAAACACCATATATTTT. The chain combines TRBV7-9 with TRBJ1-3; D is perhaps TRBD1 (5 bases). Germline V gene lookup returns CDR1 SEHNR and CDR2 FQNEAQ (reference sequence). V was pared by 7 bases and J by 4 bases, with 14 bases between. This CDR3 has 14 residues.

The gene calls are TRBV7-6 and TRBJ2-7; possibly TRBD1 for D (6 bases). This CDR3 has 13 amino acids. V was pared by 3 bases and J by 7 bases, with 13 bases between. The germline V gene has CDR1 SGHVS and CDR2 FNYEAQ. The CDR3 DNA sequence: TGTGCCAGCAGCTTCTACAGGGCCACAGAGCAGTACTTC. It specifies CASSFYRATEQYF.

This clone turned up a few times. A far larger clone is one base from this, pointing to a likely read error. The sample holds other DNA sequences that translate to the same CDR3. The chain combines TRBV7-2 with TRBJ1-1, with 8 bases fitting TRBD1. V gave up 5 bases and J gave up 5 bases; unmatched junction bases: 13. The CDR3 runs 16 residues. Germline V lookup: CDR1 SGHTA, CDR2 FQGNSA. CDR3 bases: TGTGCCAGCAGCCAAGATCGGCAGGGGGCTTGGACTGAAGCTTTCTTT. Its translation is CASSQDRQGAWTEAFF.

By share of the sample, this clone is medium-sized. One junction end disagrees with the germline gene, perhaps due to a read error. J is TRBJ1-2 and V is TRBV13; D possibly corresponds to TRBD1 (5 bases). The CDR3 contains 12 residues. CDR1 PRHDT and CDR2 FYEKMQ come from the germline V gene (reference sequence). The CDR3, as DNA: TGTGCCAGCAGCCAAGGCCCCGGTGGGGGGGCCTTC. It specifies CASSQGPGGGAF.